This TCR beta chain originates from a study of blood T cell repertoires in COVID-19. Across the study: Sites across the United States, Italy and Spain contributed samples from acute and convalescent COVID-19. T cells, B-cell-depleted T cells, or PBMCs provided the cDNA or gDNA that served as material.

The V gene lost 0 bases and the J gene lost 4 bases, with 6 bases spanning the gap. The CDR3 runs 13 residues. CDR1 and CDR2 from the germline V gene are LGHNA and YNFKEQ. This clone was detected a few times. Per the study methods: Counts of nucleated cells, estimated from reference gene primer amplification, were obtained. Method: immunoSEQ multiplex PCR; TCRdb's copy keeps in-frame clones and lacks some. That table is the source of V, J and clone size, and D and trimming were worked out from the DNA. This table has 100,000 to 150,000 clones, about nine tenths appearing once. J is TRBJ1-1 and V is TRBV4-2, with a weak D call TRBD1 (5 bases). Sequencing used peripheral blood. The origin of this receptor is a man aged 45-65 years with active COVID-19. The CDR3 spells CASSQEGGTEAFF. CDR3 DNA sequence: TGTGCCAGCAGCCAAGAGGGGGGCACTGAAGCTTTCTTT.